This TCR beta chain originates from a study of T cell responses to AZD1222 COVID-19 vaccine. The sample holds one count of this clone. Generated by immunoSEQ multiplex PCR, the TCRdb table keeps only in-frame clones and is missing some. Among 130,000 to 150,000 clones listed, about 90% were seen once. V dropped 8 bases and J dropped 2 bases, with 7 bases sitting between them. CDR1 is MNHEY and CDR2 is SMNVEV in the germline V gene (reference sequence). The CDR3 spans 11 residues. The clonotype originates from an adult in good health. V and J are TRBV27 and TRBJ2-7; possible D gene TRBD1, 5 bases. The sequencing here drew on peripheral blood, taken on day 0 of MenACWY control vaccination. CDR3 sequence (DNA): TGTGCCAGCGGGGCTACCTACGAGCAGTACTTC. Its protein product is CASGATYEQYF.